This paragraph reports one T cell receptor beta chain. Its antigen remains unknown. This entry belongs to a study of cytomegalovirus exposure and HLA in healthy donors. Study conclusions and caveats: CMV serostatus was the sole immune exposure information available. Some segments of the V type, notably TRBV6-2 and TRBV6-3, were excluded as indistinguishable.

The germline V gene has CDR1 SGHTA and CDR2 FQGTGA. The CDR3 is 15 amino acids. J lost 2 bases, V lost 3 bases, and 2 bases had no gene match. This PCR relied on a set of 60 Vbeta primers and 13 Jbeta primers. Source study methods: A follow-up analysis tallied 70 million to 80 million unique TCR beta chains, approximately 11 million shared. Clones were sequenced by immunoSEQ multiplex PCR, and TCRdb holds only the in-frame ones, with some missing. V, J and clone size are those of that table, while D and trimming were read from the DNA. The sample yields some 120,000 clones, 77% seen once. This TCR derives from a middle-aged woman in good health and CMV-seropositive. V gene TRBV7-3 combines with J gene TRBJ2-1; TRBD2 matches 9 bases. Sequences were obtained from PBMCs. The CDR3, as DNA: TGTGCCAGCAGCTTTAGCGGGAGCCCCTACAATGAGCAGTTCTTC. This gives the protein CASSFSGSPYNEQFF.